This T cell receptor (beta chain) derives from a study of blood T cells in healthy people across ages. Together with a sample-barcoded 5' primer, a J-beta primer mix was included in a second PCR lasting about 7 to 12 cycles. TCRdb reprocessed the 5' RACE reads with MiXCR, giving one entry per CDR3 protein. The data show 650,000 to 950,000 distinct CDR3 sequences, 40% to 50% seen once. In germline, CDR1 is SGHDT, CDR2 YYEEEE. The CDR3 totals 14 residues. Trimming shortened V by 4 bases and J by 1 base, and 11 bases separated the two germline ends. V usage is TRBV5-6 and J usage is TRBJ1-1; D is unresolved. The TCR sequence derives from a man aged 55-75 years in good health. The sample taken for sequencing was blood. CDR3 loop: CASSMSVRNTEAFF. CDR3 DNA: TGTGCCAGCAGCATGTCGGTCAGGAACACTGAAGCTTTCTTT.